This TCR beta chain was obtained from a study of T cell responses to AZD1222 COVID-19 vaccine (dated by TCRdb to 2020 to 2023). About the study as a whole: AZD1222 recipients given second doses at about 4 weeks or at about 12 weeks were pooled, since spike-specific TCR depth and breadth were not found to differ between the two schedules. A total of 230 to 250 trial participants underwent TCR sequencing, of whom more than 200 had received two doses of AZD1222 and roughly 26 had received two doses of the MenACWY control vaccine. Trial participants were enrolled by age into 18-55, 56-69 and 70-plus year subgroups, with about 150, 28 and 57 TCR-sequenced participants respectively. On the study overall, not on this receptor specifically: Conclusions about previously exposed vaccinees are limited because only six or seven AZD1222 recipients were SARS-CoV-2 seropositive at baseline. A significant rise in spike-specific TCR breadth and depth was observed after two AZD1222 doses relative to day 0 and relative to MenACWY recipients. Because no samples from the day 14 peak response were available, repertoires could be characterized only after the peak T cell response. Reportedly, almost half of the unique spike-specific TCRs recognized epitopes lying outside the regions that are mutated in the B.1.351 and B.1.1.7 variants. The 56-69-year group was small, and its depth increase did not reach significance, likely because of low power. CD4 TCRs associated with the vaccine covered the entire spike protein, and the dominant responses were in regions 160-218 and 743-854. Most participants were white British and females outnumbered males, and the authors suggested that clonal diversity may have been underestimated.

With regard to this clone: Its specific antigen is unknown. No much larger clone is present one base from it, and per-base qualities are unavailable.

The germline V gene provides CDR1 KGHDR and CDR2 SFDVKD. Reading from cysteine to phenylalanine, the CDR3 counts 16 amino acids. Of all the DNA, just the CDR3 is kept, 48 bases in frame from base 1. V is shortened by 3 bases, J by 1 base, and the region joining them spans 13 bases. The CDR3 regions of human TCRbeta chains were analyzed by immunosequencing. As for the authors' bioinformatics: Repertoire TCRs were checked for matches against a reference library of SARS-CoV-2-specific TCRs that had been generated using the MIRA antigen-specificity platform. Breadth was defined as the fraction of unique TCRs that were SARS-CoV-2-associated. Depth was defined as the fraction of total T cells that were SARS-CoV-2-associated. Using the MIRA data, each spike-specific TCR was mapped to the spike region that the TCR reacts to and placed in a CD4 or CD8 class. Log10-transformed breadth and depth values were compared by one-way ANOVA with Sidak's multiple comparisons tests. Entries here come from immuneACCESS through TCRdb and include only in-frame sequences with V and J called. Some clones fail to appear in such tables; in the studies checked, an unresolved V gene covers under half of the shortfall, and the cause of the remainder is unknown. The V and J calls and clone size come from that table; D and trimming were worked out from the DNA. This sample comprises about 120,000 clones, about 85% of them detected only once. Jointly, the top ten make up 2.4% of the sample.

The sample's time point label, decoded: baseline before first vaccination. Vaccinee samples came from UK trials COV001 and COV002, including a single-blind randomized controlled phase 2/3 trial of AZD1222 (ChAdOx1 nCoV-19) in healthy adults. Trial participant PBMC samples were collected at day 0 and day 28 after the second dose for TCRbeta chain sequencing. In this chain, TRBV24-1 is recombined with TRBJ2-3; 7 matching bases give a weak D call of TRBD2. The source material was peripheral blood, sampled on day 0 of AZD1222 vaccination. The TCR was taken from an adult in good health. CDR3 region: CATSDPGGVGTDTQYF. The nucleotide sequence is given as TGTGCCACCAGTGATCCGGGGGGCGTGGGCACAGATACGCAGTATTTT.